The 32 T cell receptor beta chains listed next were all sequenced from one sample in a study of cytomegalovirus exposure and HLA in healthy donors. PCR involved 60 Vbeta and 13 Jbeta primers. Sequenced by immunoSEQ multiplex PCR; TCRdb stores in-frame clones only, minus some. The sample consists of about 160,000 clones, over 70% of them appearing once. The sequenced sample was PBMCs. Receptors were obtained from a man younger than 30 in good health and CMV-seropositive.

The rearrangement joins TRBV4-1 to TRBJ2-7, with TRBD1 as a possible D gene (7 bases). The CDR3 has 15 residues. Trimming stripped 0 bases from V and 7 bases from J, with 16 bases between. CDR1 is MGHRA and CDR2 is YSYEKL in the germline V gene. This CDR3 reads CASSQDGQGGWEQYF. CDR3 bases: TGCGCCAGCAGCCAAGACGGGCAGGGGGGATGGGAGCAGTACTTC.

The J gene is TRBJ2-1, the V gene TRBV19, with 9 bases identical to TRBD2. With V trimmed by 1 base and J by 3 bases, 1 base remained unmatched. CDR3 length: 15 residues. Germline lookup yields CDR1 LNHDA and CDR2 SQIVND (reference sequence). In DNA form, the CDR3 reads TGTGCCAGTAGTATAGGACTAGCGGTCTACAATGAGCAGTTCTTC. Translating gives CASSIGLAVYNEQFF.

Details on this clone: Germline and junction disagree at one end, which may indicate a read error. Other DNA sequences in the sample encode the same CDR3. The chain carries TRBV6-1 and TRBJ1-5; D perhaps matches TRBD1 (5 bases). This CDR3 contains 15 residues. From germline, CDR1 is MNHNS and CDR2 SASEGT. The CDR3 region has the DNA TGTGCCAGCAGTGAAAAGGGGCAGACTTATCAGCCCCAACATTTT. Translated: CASSEKGQTYQPQHF.

The chain joins TRBV4-2 to TRBJ1-2; D remains unclear. In germline, CDR1 is LGHNA, CDR2 YNFKEQ. V lost 1 base and J lost 0, with 9 bases in between. The CDR3 is 15 residues long. The CDR3 sequence is CASSQVTEANYGYTF. CDR3 bases: TGTGCCAGCAGCCAAGTTACAGAAGCTAACTATGGCTACACCTTC.

This clone was detected once. The chain combines TRBV7-2 with TRBJ2-7; weak D call: TRBD2 (6 bases). CDR3 length equals 14 residues. Germline V gene sequence: CDR1 SGHTA, CDR2 FQGNSA. Trimming left V 0 bases short and J 7 bases short, with 13 bases between. The CDR3 sequence: CASSLAPGAGEQYF. CDR3 bases: TGTGCCAGCAGCTTAGCCCCCGGGGCGGGGGAGCAGTACTTC.

The J gene is TRBJ1-5, the V gene TRBV5-1, with D possibly TRBD1 on 6 matching bases. The CDR3 runs to 16 residues. CDR1 and CDR2 from the germline V gene are SGHRS and YFSETQ. V dropped 0 bases and J dropped 5 bases, with 15 bases sitting between them. CDR3 DNA: TGCGCCAGCAGCTTGGGGGGAGGGGGTATACATCAGCCCCAGCATTTT. It specifies CASSLGGGGIHQPQHF.

The chain recombines TRBV30 with TRBJ2-7; 14 positions match TRBD2. CDR1 and CDR2 (germline): GTSNPN, SVGIG (reference sequence). With 3 bases clipped from V and 9 bases from J, the junction kept 10 bases outside the gene matches. The CDR3 extends over 15 amino acids. The CDR3, as DNA: TGTGCCTGGAGCCTTCAGGGGACTAGCGGGAGCGTGCAGTACTTC. Translation: CAWSLQGTSGSVQYF.

This clone is a singleton in its sample. The gene calls are TRBV5-6 and TRBJ2-5; no clear D. This CDR3 has 13 residues. V shed 2 bases and J shed 2 bases, with 7 bases lying between them. Per germline, CDR1 SGHDT and CDR2 YYEEEE. The CDR3 DNA reads as TGTGCCAGCAGCTTCTTGGCTCAAGAGACCCAGTACTTC. Amino acid sequence: CASSFLAQETQYF.

The chain has TRBV7-2 and TRBJ2-7; 10 nucleotides align to TRBD2. After removal of 4 bases from V and 5 bases from J, the junction contained 5 bases not matched to a gene. Germline CDR1 is SGHTA and CDR2 is FQGNSA. This CDR3 is built from 14 residues. The CDR3 spells CASSSWTSGHEQYF. CDR3 coding DNA: TGTGCCAGCAGCTCTTGGACTAGCGGCCACGAGCAGTACTTC.

This chain links TRBV11-2 with TRBJ2-3; a weak D match, TRBD1 (5 bases). The CDR3 spans 13 residues. Germline CDR1 reads SGHAT; CDR2 reads FQNNGV. The V end lost 1 base, the J end lost 15 bases, and 17 bases lay between the germline ends. CDR3 protein: CASSLGQGMMEYF. DNA of the CDR3: TGTGCCAGCAGCTTAGGGCAGGGAATGATGGAATATTTT. The full variable domain, with the rest looked up from reference TRBV11-2 and TRBJ2-3, is EAGVAQSPRYKIIEKRQSVAFWCNPISGHATLYWYQQILGQGPKLLIQFQNNGVVDDSQLPKDRFSAERLKGVDSTLKIQPAKLEDSAVYLCASSLGQGMMEYFGPGTRLTVL.

The chain carries TRBV6-1 and TRBJ2-5; 8 positions agree with TRBD1. Germline CDR1 reads MNHNS; CDR2 reads SASEGT. J lost 11 bases, V lost 6 bases, and 14 bases had no gene match. The CDR3 totals 14 residues. In nucleotides, the CDR3 is TGTGCCAGCAGCCCTATCTGGACAGGGCAAGAGCAGTACTTC. Amino acid sequence: CASSPIWTGQEQYF.

The chain links TRBV4-1 to TRBJ1-1; the D gene is possibly TRBD1 (5 bases). Germline values: CDR1 MGHRA, CDR2 YSYEKL. This CDR3 comprises 14 residues. V was trimmed by 0 bases and J by 3 bases, leaving 8 bases between them. The CDR3 coding sequence is TGCGCCAGCAGCCAAGAGGCCAGGGACACTGAAGCTTTCTTT. Protein sequence: CASSQEARDTEAFF.

The chain joins TRBV4-1 to TRBJ1-3; TRBD1 aligns across 7 bases. Germline-derived CDR1 and CDR2 are MGHRA and YSYEKL. J gave up 1 base and V 6 bases, and 9 bases lay outside the gene matches. This CDR3 region has 16 residues. The CDR3 coding sequence is TGCGCCAGCAGTCGCCCCGGGACAGAGTCTGGAAACACCATATATTTT. This sequence encodes CASSRPGTESGNTIYF.

This chain connects TRBV5-1 to TRBJ2-7, with 7 nucleotides matching TRBD2. The germline CDR1 and CDR2 sequences are SGHRS and YFSETQ. The CDR3 runs to 14 residues. V was pared by 3 bases and J by 4 bases, with 7 bases of the junction left unmatched. CDR3 residues: CASSSGLRDYEQYF. In DNA, the CDR3 is TGCGCCAGCAGCTCGGGACTAAGAGATTACGAGCAGTACTTC.

CDR3 sequence reads: CASRTGDYGYTF. DNA for the CDR3: TGTGCCAGCAGAACAGGGGACTATGGCTACACCTTC. The chain couples TRBV2 to TRBJ1-2, with TRBD1 identical over 7 bases. The CDR3 is made up of 12 amino acids. Germline loops: CDR1 SNHLY, CDR2 FYNNEI. Losses at the gene ends were 6 bases for V and 3 bases for J; bases not matched to a gene: 1. The full variable domain, in which reference TRBV2 and TRBJ1-2 provide the parts outside the CDR3, is EPEVTQTPSHQVTQMGQEVILRCVPISNHLYFYWYRQILGQKVEFLVSFYNNEISEKSEIFDDQFSVERPDGSNFTLKIRSTKLEDSAMYFCASRTGDYGYTFGSGTRLTVV.

This chain connects TRBV7-2 to TRBJ1-3; D may be TRBD1 (6 bases). Trimming shortened V by 6 bases and J by 0 bases, and 24 bases separated the two germline ends. The CDR3 contains 19 residues. Germline CDR1 is SGHTA and CDR2 is FQGNSA. CDR3: CASSFRPIGGRYSGNTIYF. DNA of the CDR3: TGTGCCAGCAGTTTCCGCCCCATTGGGGGCCGATACTCTGGAAACACCATATATTTT.

The chain employs TRBV5-8 and TRBJ1-5; D remains ambiguous. V lost 0 bases, J lost 7 bases, and 8 bases lay in between. This CDR3 contains 13 residues. Looked up from germline, CDR1 is SGHTS and CDR2 is YDEGEE. Written as DNA, the CDR3 is TGTGCCAGCAGCTTGGGTCAGAGGCAGCCCCAGCATTTT. It is translated as CASSLGQRQPQHF.

The chain joins TRBV5-6 to TRBJ1-2; 7 bases fit TRBD1. Germline CDR1 reads SGHDT; CDR2 reads YYEEEE. The CDR3 runs 18 residues. J was trimmed by 2 bases and V by 4 bases; bases with no gene match: 17. The CDR3 sequence: CASSLTGLTTSANYGYTF. CDR3 DNA: TGTGCCAGCAGCCTGACAGGGCTAACTACATCCGCGAACTATGGCTACACCTTC. Combining the CDR3 with reference TRBV5-6 and TRBJ1-2 gives the whole variable domain DAGVTQSPTHLIKTRGQQVTLRCSPKSGHDTVSWYQQALGQGPQFIFQYYEEEERQRGNFPDRFSGHQFPNYSSELNVNALLLGDSALYLCASSLTGLTTSANYGYTFGSGTRLTVV.

V and J are TRBV14 and TRBJ2-6; D unclear. V lost 4 bases and J lost 0, with 13 bases in between. CDR1 is SGHDN, CDR2 FVKESK, per germline. The CDR3 totals 17 residues. DNA of the CDR3: TGTGCCAGCAGCCCCCGGTTTGACAACTCTGGGGCCAACGTCCTGACTTTC. This gives the protein CASSPRFDNSGANVLTF.

This chain uses TRBV13 with TRBJ2-5, with TRBD1 matching over 8 bases. CDR3 length equals 16 residues. The trim removed 2 bases at V and 5 bases at J, leaving 10 bases unmatched. The germline V gene has CDR1 PRHDT and CDR2 FYEKMQ (reference sequence). The CDR3 is CASSLRQGAFEETQYF. The CDR3 DNA reads as TGTGCCAGCAGCTTAAGGCAGGGGGCTTTCGAGGAGACCCAGTACTTC.

J is TRBJ1-3 and V is TRBV18; D is perhaps TRBD1 (6 bases). Trimming shortened V by 3 bases and J by 0 bases, and 9 bases separated the two germline ends. Germline V lookup: CDR1 KGHSH, CDR2 LQKENI. The CDR3 contains 15 residues. The CDR3 sequence: CASSPRQDSGNTIYF. The CDR3 DNA is TGTGCCAGCTCACCGAGACAGGACTCTGGAAACACCATATATTTT.

DNA of the CDR3: TGTGCCAGCAGCTTAGGTTTCTCCGGACTAGCGGGGGGGCCGCTTAATGAGCAGTTCTTC. Protein sequence: CASSLGFSGLAGGPLNEQFF. The J gene is TRBJ2-1, the V gene TRBV7-3, with 15 bases aligning to TRBD2. Trimming took 2 bases from V and 7 from J; bases not matched to a gene: 15. The germline gives CDR1 SGHTA, CDR2 FQGTGA. This CDR3 has 20 residues.

The chain combines TRBV7-3 with TRBJ2-1, with 7 bases fitting TRBD2. After removal of 0 bases from V and 15 bases from J, the junction contained 5 bases not matched to a gene. The CDR3 is 12 residues long. Germline V gene data show CDR1 as SGHTA and CDR2 as FQGTGA. This chain's CDR3 is CASSLTAGRVFF. The DNA for the CDR3 is TGTGCCAGCAGCTTAACAGCAGGGAGGGTGTTCTTC.

The chain joins TRBV7-9 to TRBJ1-4; D is unclear. Trimming stripped 1 base from V and 8 bases from J, with 8 bases between. The CDR3 contains 13 residues. Germline assignment: CDR1 SEHNR and CDR2 FQNEAQ (reference sequence). The CDR3 DNA reads TGTGCCAGCAGCTTAGGACCGGGGGAAAAACTGTTTTTT. This translates into CASSLGPGEKLFF.

V and J are TRBV9 and TRBJ1-1; 11 nucleotides match TRBD1. Germline CDR1 reads SGDLS; CDR2 reads YYNGEE. The trim removed 2 bases at V and 3 bases at J, leaving 3 bases unmatched. CDR3 size: 15 residues. The CDR3 DNA reads TGTGCCAGCAGCGTTGGGGACAGGGGGTACACTGAAGCTTTCTTT. It specifies CASSVGDRGYTEAFF. The full variable domain, completed using reference TRBV9 and TRBJ1-1, is DSGVTQTPKHLITATGQRVTLRCSPRSGDLSVYWYQQSLDQGLQFLIQYYNGEERAKGNILERFSAQQFPDLHSELNLSSLELGDSALYFCASSVGDRGYTEAFFGQGTRLTVV.

The genes are TRBV10-3 and TRBJ2-5, with a weak D call TRBD2 (6 bases). The CDR3 covers 13 residues. CDR1 is ENHRY, CDR2 SYGVKD, per germline. V was pared by 5 bases and J by 5 bases, with 12 bases between. The CDR3 coding sequence is TGTGCCATCAGTTGGAGGGGCGGGGAGACCCAGTACTTC. It codes for CAISWRGGETQYF.

J is TRBJ2-1 and V is TRBV6-6; TRBD2 aligns across 10 bases. This CDR3 is built from 15 residues. V shed 2 bases, J shed 6 bases, and the junction held 4 bases outside the gene matches. CDR1 is MNHNY and CDR2 is SVGAGI in the germline V gene (reference sequence). This CDR3 reads CASSYRTSGTNEQFF. As DNA, the CDR3 is TGTGCCAGCAGTTACCGTACTAGCGGGACCAATGAGCAGTTCTTC.

The chain combines TRBV5-4 with TRBJ2-1, with 7 bases fitting TRBD2. This CDR3 spans 15 amino acids. CDR1 and CDR2 (germline): SGHNT, YYREEE (reference sequence). Trimming at V came to 0 bases and at J to 10 bases, leaving 10 bases not matched to a gene. CDR3 DNA: TGTGCCAGCAGCTTGGTGCCCTACGGGGGGAGGGAGCAGTTCTTC. It translates to CASSLVPYGGREQFF.

The CDR3 sequence: CASSESGTGSDTQYF. In nucleotides, the CDR3 is TGTGCCAGCAGTGAAAGTGGGACAGGGAGCGATACGCAGTATTTT. V usage is TRBV6-1 and J usage is TRBJ2-3; 9 nucleotides line up with TRBD1. Germline-derived CDR1 and CDR2 are MNHNS and SASEGT. After removal of 2 bases from V and 6 bases from J, the junction contained 6 bases not matched to a gene. This CDR3 is 15 amino acids long.

The rearrangement uses TRBV30 and TRBJ1-3; D is ambiguous. Per germline, CDR1 GTSNPN and CDR2 SVGIG (reference sequence). Between the trimmed V and J ends, which lost 7 bases and 0 bases, there was a span of 13 bases. The CDR3 contains 14 residues. The CDR3 protein is CASHPGNSGNTIYF. The CDR3 DNA reads TGTGCCTCACACCCGGGGAACTCTGGAAACACCATATATTTT.

In the case of this clone: At one end the junction does not follow the germline gene, possibly because of a read error. This CDR3 is also generated by other DNA sequences in the sample. The chain links TRBV29-1 to TRBJ2-7, with TRBD1 identical over 9 bases. Germline V CDR1 and CDR2: SQVTM, ANQGSEA. The CDR3 spans 15 residues. CDR3 sequence: CSVVLEDRGIYEQYF. CDR3 sequence (DNA): TGCAGCGTTGTTTTGGAGGACAGGGGAATATACGAGCAATACTTC.

About this clone: Within the sample, other DNA sequences also encode this same CDR3. This chain links TRBV6-5 with TRBJ1-1, with no clear D. The length of the CDR3 is 14 residues. Germline V gives CDR1 MNHEY, CDR2 SVGAGI. The ends were cut back, 0 bases at V and 1 base at J, with 6 bases in the middle. This CDR3 reads CASSYSAGNTEAFF. The CDR3 nucleotides read TGTGCCAGCAGTTACTCGGCAGGGAACACTGAAGCTTTCTTT.